The 8 T cell receptor beta chains presented below share a single source sample, sequenced in a study of shared clonotypes between healthy human individuals. Generated by immunoSEQ multiplex PCR, the TCRdb table keeps only in-frame clones and is missing some. Among 650,000 to 750,000 clones listed, about two thirds were seen once. The sequencing sample was made of memory CD4+ T cells sorted from blood. The subset: CD45RA-negative fraction. These receptors came from a woman aged 25 to 39 in good health.

V is TRBV20-1 and J is TRBJ2-7; no clear D. V gave up 0 bases and J gave up 6 bases, with 6 bases separating them. This CDR3 is 11 amino acids long. Germline values: CDR1 DFQATT, CDR2 SNEGSKA (reference sequence). CDR3 bases: TGCAGTGCTAGAGACGATTCCGAGCAGTACTTC. Translating it yields CSARDDSEQYF.

CDR3 amino acids: CASGPGTVPYGYTF. The CDR3 region has the DNA TGCGCCAGCGGTCCCGGGACAGTCCCCTATGGCTACACCTTC. The rearrangement uses TRBV4-1 and TRBJ1-2, with 7 bases identical to TRBD1. Germline V lookup: CDR1 MGHRA, CDR2 YSYEKL. The CDR3 extends over 14 amino acids. V was pared by 8 bases and J by 4 bases, with 10 bases of the junction left unmatched.

This rearrangement joins TRBV5-1 to TRBJ1-2; 8 bases fit TRBD1. Per the germline V gene, CDR1 is SGHRS and CDR2 is YFSETQ. Trimming cost V 3 bases and J 7 bases; bases outside gene matches: 17. The CDR3 runs to 17 residues. CDR3 DNA sequence: TGCGCCAGCAGCTCCTTACCCTCAGGGACAGGAGCTTCTGGCTACACCTTC. Translation: CASSSLPSGTGASGYTF.

The chain combines TRBV30 with TRBJ1-4; no firm D call. Germline CDR1 is GTSNPN and CDR2 is SVGIG (reference sequence). The CDR3 loop spans 14 amino acids. V was clipped by 0 bases and J by 8 bases, with 13 bases between them. The CDR3 sequence is CAWSVEGGGEKLFF. The CDR3 DNA reads TGTGCCTGGAGTGTCGAGGGTGGAGGAGAAAAACTGTTTTTT. The full variable domain, completed using reference TRBV30 and TRBJ1-4, is SQTIHQWPATLVQPVGSPLSLECTVEGTSNPNLYWYRQAAGRGLQLLFYSVGIGQISSEVPQNLSASRPQDRQFILSSKKLLLSDSGFYLCAWSVEGGGEKLFFGSGTQLSVL.

The V gene is TRBV6-5, the J gene TRBJ1-1; D possibly corresponds to TRBD1 (5 bases). This CDR3 comprises 15 residues. CDR1 and CDR2 from the germline V gene are MNHEY and SVGAGI. Trimming left V 4 bases short and J 0 bases short, with 12 bases between. This CDR3 reads CASSSLSGMNTEAFF. CDR3 bases: TGTGCCAGCAGTTCACTGTCAGGGATGAACACTGAAGCTTTCTTT.

The chain has TRBV19 and TRBJ1-5; no reliable D call. The CDR3 totals 15 residues. Deletions cut 2 bases from V and 7 bases from J, with 15 bases between. Germline values: CDR1 LNHDA, CDR2 SQIVND (reference sequence). The CDR3 nucleotides read TGTGCCAGTAGTATACACAAGGACGCGACGCAGCCCCAGCATTTT. Translating gives CASSIHKDATQPQHF.

This chain links TRBV14 with TRBJ1-1; no clear D. The ends were cut back, 0 bases at V and 1 base at J, with 9 bases in the middle. The CDR3 loop spans 15 amino acids. In germline, CDR1 is SGHDN, CDR2 FVKESK. CDR3 DNA sequence: TGTGCCAGCAGCCAAGATCTGCAGCCGAACACTGAAGCTTTCTTT. It yields the protein CASSQDLQPNTEAFF.

The rearrangement joins TRBV7-9 to TRBJ1-1; weak D call: TRBD1 (5 bases). V gave up 2 bases and J gave up 3 bases, with 10 bases separating them. This CDR3 comprises 14 residues. CDR1 and CDR2 (germline): SEHNR, FQNEAQ (reference sequence). The CDR3 is CASSLQGADTEAFF. CDR3 nucleotide sequence: TGTGCCAGCAGCTTACAGGGTGCAGACACTGAAGCTTTCTTT.